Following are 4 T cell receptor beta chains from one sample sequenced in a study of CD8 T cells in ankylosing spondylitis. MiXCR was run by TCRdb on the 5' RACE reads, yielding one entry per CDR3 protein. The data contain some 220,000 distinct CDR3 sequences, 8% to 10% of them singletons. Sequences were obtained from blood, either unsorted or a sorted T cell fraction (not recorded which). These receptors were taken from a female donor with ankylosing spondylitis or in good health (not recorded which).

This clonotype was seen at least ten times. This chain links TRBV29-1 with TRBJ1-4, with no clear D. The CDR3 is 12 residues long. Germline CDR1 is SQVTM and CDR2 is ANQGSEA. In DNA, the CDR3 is TGCAGTGCCGGGAGATTTAATGAAAAACTGTTTTTT. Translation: CSAGRFNEKLFF.

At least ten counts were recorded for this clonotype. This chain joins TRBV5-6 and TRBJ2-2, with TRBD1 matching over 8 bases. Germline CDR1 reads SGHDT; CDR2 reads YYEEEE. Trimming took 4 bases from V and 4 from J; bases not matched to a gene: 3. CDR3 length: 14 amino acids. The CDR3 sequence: CASSVTGVTGELFF. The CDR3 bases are TGTGCCAGCAGCGTGACAGGGGTCACCGGGGAGCTGTTTTTT.

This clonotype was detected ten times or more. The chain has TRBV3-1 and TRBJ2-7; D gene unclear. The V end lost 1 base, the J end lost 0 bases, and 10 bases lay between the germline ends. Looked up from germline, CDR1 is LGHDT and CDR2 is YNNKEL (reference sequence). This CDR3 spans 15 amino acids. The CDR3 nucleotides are TGTGCCAGCAGCCAAGGCGCAACCAACTCCTACGAGCAGTACTTC. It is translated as CASSQGATNSYEQYF.

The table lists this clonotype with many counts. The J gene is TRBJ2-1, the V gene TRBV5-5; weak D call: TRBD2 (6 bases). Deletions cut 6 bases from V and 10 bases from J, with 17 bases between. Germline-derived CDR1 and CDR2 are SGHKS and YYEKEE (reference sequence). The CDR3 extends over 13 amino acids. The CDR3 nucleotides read TGTGCCAGCATCCTACTAGGAGGGGCAGAGCAGTTCTTC. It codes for CASILLGGAEQFF.